This entry features one T cell receptor (beta chain) sequence. Its target is not known. These data come from a study of cytomegalovirus exposure and HLA in healthy donors. Overall study results and limits: Later on, an analysis found that several of the most significant clusters appeared to be linked to common viral pathogens, which included parvovirus B19. Presence/absence comparisons presumed near-even sequencing depth among donors. Later genetic work tied a missense DCLRE1C variant to beta-chain V and J trimming.

The ends lost 5 bases at V and 6 bases at J; junction bases unmatched: 5. The CDR3 loop spans 13 amino acids. Germline V lookup: CDR1 MNHNS, CDR2 SASEGT. Amplification used 60 Vbeta primers and 13 Jbeta primers. Sequencing used immunoSEQ multiplex PCR; TCRdb keeps in-frame clones, though not all of them. The data show around 200,000 clones, roughly four fifths seen once. The chain uses TRBV6-1 and TRBJ2-7, with TRBD1 identical over 9 bases. Sequencing input: PBMCs. The TCR comes from a woman between 50 and 59 years old in good health and CMV-seropositive. The CDR3 nucleotides read TGTGCCAGCAGTTGGGACAGGGAAGGCGAGCAGTACTTC. It codes for CASSWDREGEQYF.